The T cell receptor beta chain described here comes from a study of Ad26.COV2.S vaccination and SARS-CoV-2 variants. Generated by immunoSEQ multiplex PCR, the TCRdb table keeps only in-frame clones and is missing some. In the table there are 500,000 or so clones, roughly 89% of which are singletons. Treatment defined: roughly 19 received Ad26.COV2.S at low or high dose, single or two shots; 5 received placebo; per-sample allocation not given. Material that was analyzed had been drawn on day 63 after the first vaccine or placebo injection. This CDR3 region has 14 residues. Germline V gives CDR1 LGHNA, CDR2 YSLEER. The J segment lost 11 bases and the V segment lost 1 base, leaving 6 bases of the junction unmatched.

Sequences were derived from peripheral blood, sampled in a trial of Ad26.COV2.S vaccine versus placebo. V is TRBV4-3 and J is TRBJ2-1, with 9 nucleotides matching TRBD2. The sequence derives from a person between 18 and 65 years old who received the Ad26.COV2.S COVID-19 vaccine or a placebo. CDR3 DNA: TGCGCCAGCAGCCAAGTTGCGACTAGCGGAAAGCAGTTCTTC. Encoded protein: CASSQVATSGKQFF.